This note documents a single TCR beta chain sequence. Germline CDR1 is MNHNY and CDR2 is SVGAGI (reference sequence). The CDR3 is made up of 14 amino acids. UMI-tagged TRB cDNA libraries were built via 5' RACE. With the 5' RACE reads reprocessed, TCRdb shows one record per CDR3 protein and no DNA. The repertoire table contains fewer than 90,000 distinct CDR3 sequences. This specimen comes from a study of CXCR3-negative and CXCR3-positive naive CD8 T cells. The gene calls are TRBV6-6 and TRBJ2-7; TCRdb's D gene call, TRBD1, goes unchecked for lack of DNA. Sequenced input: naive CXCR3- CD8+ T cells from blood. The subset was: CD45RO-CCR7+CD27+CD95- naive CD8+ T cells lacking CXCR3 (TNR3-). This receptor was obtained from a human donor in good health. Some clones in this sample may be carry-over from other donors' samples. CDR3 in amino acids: CASSTRGFSYEQYF.